This TCR beta chain was profiled in a study of cytomegalovirus exposure and HLA in healthy donors. Study at large: HLA-typed donors contributed approximately 86 million unique TCRs, which were held in an early data release. Study-wide points: A later analysis linked a missense DCLRE1C variant to TCR beta V- and J-gene trimming. Cytomegalovirus association was assigned to about 150 TCR beta chains. Immune exposure was documented only through CMV serostatus.

PCR was performed using 60 Vbeta and 13 Jbeta primers. The data were produced by immunoSEQ multiplex PCR, yet TCRdb's version contains in-frame clones alone and is incomplete. Found here are 150,000 to 190,000 clones, 70% to 90% of them singletons; the top ten hold about 2.3%. V dropped 5 bases and J dropped 4; count of bases not matched to a gene: 15. The CDR3 has 17 amino acids. Germline V gives CDR1 SEHNR, CDR2 FQNEAQ (reference sequence). With respect to this clone: Antigen: not known.

Sequenced: PBMCs. The receptor was isolated from a woman younger than 30 in good health and CMV-seronegative. The chain recombines TRBV7-9 with TRBJ1-2; 8 bases fit TRBD1. Here the CDR3 reads CASSRSGGQAVSYGYTF. The DNA of the CDR3 is TGTGCCAGCAGCCGATCGGGGGGACAGGCTGTAAGCTATGGCTACACCTTC.